This T cell receptor beta chain was obtained from a study of T cells in Graves' hyperthyroidism and ophthalmopathy. General study points: Also found in blood were most expanded thyroid clonotypes above 0.001.

Exclusion of a patient resulted from uncontrolled infection, other autoimmune disease, pregnancy or lactation. Thyroid ultrasound and orbital computed tomography, with clinical symptoms and serum thyroxine and TRAb, informed diagnoses. Each 10 ml fresh peripheral blood draw supplied the PBMCs. Amplification of TCR beta CDR3 regions was performed using RNA transcripts as template. A set of HTBI primers served as the primers for a first-round RT-PCR of the TCR CDR3. TCRdb processed the multiplex PCR reads anew with MiXCR; each CDR3 protein has one entry. The data contain about 320,000 distinct CDR3 sequences, around 17% of them singletons. Points on this clonotype: The target antigen is unknown. This may be a read error, as it is one base from a much larger clone.

Losses at the gene ends were 4 bases for V and 10 bases for J; bases not matched to a gene: 9. Per germline, CDR1 SGHRS and CDR2 YFSETQ. This CDR3 has 14 amino acids. The V and J genes are TRBV5-1 and TRBJ2-1; TRBD2 matches 9 bases. The source of this sequence is a man under 40 with Graves' hyperthyroidism. The specimen was blood. In DNA, the CDR3 is TGCGCCAGCAGCAAAGCGGGAGGAAGTGGCGAGCAGTTCTTC. Translated, it gives CASSKAGGSGEQFF.